Included here is one TCR beta chain sequence, with context. The antigen is not known. The sample originates from a study of CD8 T cells in ankylosing spondylitis. MiXCR, run by TCRdb on the 5' RACE reads, gives a single entry per CDR3 protein. Altogether 150,000 to 250,000 distinct CDR3 sequences are present, more than 10% being singletons, with the ten largest covering more than 15%. The CDR3 has 17 residues. Germline V gene lookup returns CDR1 SGHDN and CDR2 FVKESK. The junction had 11 bases not matched to a gene; V was cut back by 3 bases and J by 4 bases. General study findings and limits: Relatively scarce in peripheral blood, disease-linked clones were CD8+. Roughly eight highly homologous variants made up a TCR beta motif that seemed to typify ankylosing spondylitis blood. Earlier authors reported some of these motif variants in reactive arthritis synovial fluid and blood. Disease-linked clones were reportedly significantly enriched in matched ankylosing spondylitis synovial fluid.

The chain carries TRBV14 and TRBJ2-3, with 9 bases that match TRBD2. Material: blood, either unsorted or a sorted T cell fraction (not recorded which). The clonotype was recovered from a male donor with ankylosing spondylitis or in good health (not recorded which). CDR3 residues: CASSHFASGRLADTQYF. Here the CDR3 DNA reads TGTGCCAGCAGCCACTTTGCGAGCGGGAGGCTTGCAGATACGCAGTATTTT.